The 19 T cell receptor beta chains below all came from one sample that was sequenced in a study of cytomegalovirus exposure and HLA in healthy donors. 13 Jbeta primers and 60 Vbeta primers were used for the PCR. Using immunoSEQ multiplex PCR, the repertoire was profiled, and TCRdb retains in-frame clones only, with some absent. The sample consists of over 120,000 clones, roughly 10% of them appearing once. Material for sequencing was PBMCs. Receptors were obtained from a man between 45 and 60 years old in good health and CMV-seronegative.

The chain uses TRBV19 and TRBJ1-1; a possible D gene is TRBD1 (5 bases). The CDR3 loop spans 15 amino acids. Germline loops: CDR1 LNHDA, CDR2 SQIVND (reference sequence). Trimming stripped 2 bases from V and 0 bases from J, with 10 bases between. Here the CDR3 reads CASSIQGLLNTEAFF. The DNA of the CDR3 is TGTGCCAGTAGTATACAGGGACTCTTGAACACTGAAGCTTTCTTT. The whole variable domain, filled in from reference TRBV19 and TRBJ1-1, reads DGGITQSPKYLFRKEGQNVTLSCEQNLNHDAMYWYRQDPGQGLRLIYYSQIVNDFQKGDIAEGYSVSREKKESFPLTVTSAQKNPTAFYLCASSIQGLLNTEAFFGQGTRLTVV.

This clone was observed a few times. This chain joins TRBV27 and TRBJ2-5; 7 positions agree with TRBD2. This CDR3 is built from 17 residues. Germline V lookup: CDR1 MNHEY, CDR2 SMNVEV (reference sequence). V shed 2 bases, J shed 1 base, and the junction held 10 bases outside the gene matches. The CDR3 loop is CASSLIYGGGFQETQYF. CDR3 DNA sequence: TGTGCCAGCAGTTTAATTTACGGCGGGGGTTTCCAAGAGACCCAGTACTTC.

The rearrangement uses TRBV29-1 and TRBJ1-2; D might be TRBD1 (5 bases). V was shortened by 4 bases and J by 2 bases, with 14 bases between the two germline ends. The CDR3 is 14 amino acids. Germline V lookup: CDR1 SQVTM, CDR2 ANQGSEA. The CDR3 here is CSVAFRELNYGYTF. Here the CDR3 DNA reads TGCAGCGTTGCGTTCAGGGAACTAAACTATGGCTACACCTTC. The full variable domain, rest sourced from reference TRBV29-1 and TRBJ1-2, is SAVISQKPSRDICQRGTSLTIQCQVDSQVTMMFWYRQQPGQSLTLIATANQGSEATYESGFVIDKFPISRPNLTFSTLTVSNMSPEDSSIYLCSVAFRELNYGYTFGSGTRLTVV.

This clone was counted between two and nine times. In DNA form, the CDR3 reads TGTGCCAGCAGTGAGAGGGAAGCGGGACGCTACGAGCAGTACTTC. Translating it yields CASSEREAGRYEQYF. This chain joins TRBV2 and TRBJ2-7, with 7 bases aligning to TRBD2. Trimming took 3 bases from V and 3 from J; bases not matched to a gene: 8. Germline CDR1 SNHLY, CDR2 FYNNEI. The CDR3 has 15 amino acids.

The chain recombines TRBV6-5 with TRBJ1-2; 9 bases agree with TRBD1. The CDR3 totals 15 residues. Germline CDR1 is MNHEY and CDR2 is SVGAGI. V shed 2 bases and J 3 bases; nucleotides not matched to a gene: 4. For the CDR3, the DNA is TGTGCCAGCAGTTACCGGACAGGGGTTGACTATGGCTACACCTTC. It encodes CASSYRTGVDYGYTF.

This clone came up a few times. The chain has TRBV11-2 and TRBJ1-3; D gene unclear. The germline CDR1 and CDR2 sequences are SGHAT and FQNNGV. The V end was cut by 1 base, the J end by 0 bases, with 7 bases between. The CDR3 has 15 residues. CDR3 in amino acids: CASSLVRHSGNTIYF. CDR3 sequence (DNA): TGTGCCAGCAGCTTAGTCAGACACTCTGGAAACACCATATATTTT.

The rearrangement joins TRBV28 to TRBJ2-6, with TRBD1 as a possible D gene (6 bases). Per the germline V gene, CDR1 is MDHEN and CDR2 is SYDVKM. The CDR3 is 17 amino acids. V was shortened by 5 bases and J by 0 bases, with 14 bases between the two germline ends. CDR3 DNA sequence: TGTGCCAGCAGTCCAACCGGGACACCCTCTGGGGCCAACGTCCTGACTTTC. This sequence encodes CASSPTGTPSGANVLTF.

The chain couples TRBV4-1 to TRBJ1-4; D is possibly TRBD1 (5 bases). V lost 3 bases to trimming and J lost 2 bases, with 10 bases between them. Germline CDR1 reads MGHRA; CDR2 reads YSYEKL. CDR3 length: 15 amino acids. DNA for the CDR3: TGCGCCAGCAGCCAGCAGGAGGGGACTAATGAAAAACTGTTTTTT. Translating it yields CASSQQEGTNEKLFF.

This clone has just a few counts. This chain connects TRBV2 to TRBJ1-2; 8 bases align to TRBD1. J gave up 6 bases and V 6 bases, and 15 bases lay outside the gene matches. The CDR3 contains 16 residues. CDR1 SNHLY and CDR2 FYNNEI come from the germline V gene. The CDR3 loop reads CASRDLRGRGQDGYTF. DNA of the CDR3: TGTGCCAGCAGGGATCTAAGGGGCAGGGGGCAAGATGGCTACACCTTC. The full variable domain, its missing parts supplied by reference TRBV2 and TRBJ1-2, is EPEVTQTPSHQVTQMGQEVILRCVPISNHLYFYWYRQILGQKVEFLVSFYNNEISEKSEIFDDQFSVERPDGSNFTLKIRSTKLEDSAMYFCASRDLRGRGQDGYTFGSGTRLTVV.

The V call is TRBV10-3, the J call TRBJ2-7, with D perhaps TRBD2 (7 bases). Trimming took 3 bases from V and 3 from J, leaving 12 bases between them. This CDR3 comprises 14 residues. Per the germline V gene, CDR1 is ENHRY and CDR2 is SYGVKD. The CDR3 DNA reads TGTGCCATCAGTGACCAGGGGAGGGACTACGAGCAGTACTTC. As protein: CAISDQGRDYEQYF.

This clone was detected only a few times. The chain links TRBV13 to TRBJ2-5; no clear D gene. TRBJ2-7 explains the end of the DNA better; the J call may be wrong. The CDR3 contains 14 residues. CDR1 is PRHDT, CDR2 FYEKMQ, per germline (reference sequence). In DNA form, the CDR3 reads TGTGCCAGCAGCCCTAGAGGATACTCCTACGAGCAGTACTTC. Translated, it gives CASSPRGYSYEQYF.

The chain joins TRBV6-1 to TRBJ2-7, with 10 bases fitting TRBD1. Germline V gene sequence: CDR1 MNHNS, CDR2 SASEGT. The CDR3 runs 16 residues. V shed 2 bases and J 2 bases; nucleotides not matched to a gene: 6. CDR3 loop: CASSEPGQGFAYEQYF. CDR3 coding DNA: TGTGCCAGCAGTGAACCGGGACAGGGGTTCGCCTACGAGCAGTACTTC.

This clone has only a few counts. V gene TRBV5-6 combines with J gene TRBJ1-4; 10 nucleotides match TRBD1. CDR1 SGHDT and CDR2 YYEEEE come from the germline V gene. This CDR3 is 14 amino acids long. V shed 5 bases and J 4 bases; nucleotides not matched to a gene: 2. The CDR3 region is CASSGTGVNEKLFF. The CDR3 region has the DNA TGTGCCAGCAGTGGGACAGGGGTTAATGAAAAACTGTTTTTT.

This clone was seen more than once but under ten times. Written as DNA, the CDR3 is TGTGCCAGCAGCTGGGGGGGTGACCTGGGTTACGAGCAGTACTTC. This translates into CASSWGGDLGYEQYF. The chain uses TRBV7-9 and TRBJ2-7, with TRBD2 identical over 7 bases. CDR1 is SEHNR and CDR2 is FQNEAQ in the germline V gene (reference sequence). Unmatched junction bases numbered 10, after V lost 4 bases and J lost 4 bases. This CDR3 spans 15 amino acids.

The table lists this clone with a few counts. The V and J genes are TRBV28 and TRBJ1-1; D is possibly TRBD1 (6 bases). CDR3 size: 13 residues. The V and J ends lost 4 bases and 1 base respectively, with 7 bases between them. Germline assignment: CDR1 MDHEN and CDR2 SYDVKM. The CDR3 spells CASSWGPNTEAFF. The CDR3 DNA is TGTGCCAGCAGTTGGGGGCCGAACACTGAAGCTTTCTTT.

This clone was seen more than once but under ten times. V is TRBV7-6 and J is TRBJ1-2; 7 nucleotides match TRBD1. V was pared by 1 base and J by 8 bases, with 10 bases of the junction left unmatched. The CDR3 extends over 15 amino acids. The V gene's germline CDR1 is SGHVS and CDR2 FNYEAQ. In DNA, the CDR3 is TGTGCCAGCAGCTTAGGAACGGGGCCAGGGGGGGGCTACACCTTC. It codes for CASSLGTGPGGGYTF.

The CDR3 is CASSADRGWETQYF. The CDR3, as DNA: TGTGCCAGCAGCGCGGACAGGGGATGGGAGACCCAGTACTTC. V usage is TRBV11-2 and J usage is TRBJ2-5, with 9 bases that match TRBD1. This CDR3 has 14 residues. CDR1 is SGHAT, CDR2 FQNNGV, per germline. The J segment lost 5 bases and the V segment lost 5 bases, leaving 6 bases of the junction unmatched. The entire variable domain, with the rest obtained from reference TRBV11-2 and TRBJ2-5, is as follows: EAGVAQSPRYKIIEKRQSVAFWCNPISGHATLYWYQQILGQGPKLLIQFQNNGVVDDSQLPKDRFSAERLKGVDSTLKIQPAKLEDSAVYLCASSADRGWETQYFGPGTRLLVL.

The V gene is TRBV13, the J gene TRBJ1-1, with a tentative D call TRBD1 (5 bases). CDR1 is PRHDT, CDR2 FYEKMQ, per germline (reference sequence). Trimming removed 5 bases at V and 6 bases at J, with 10 bases between. The CDR3 has 12 residues. Here the CDR3 DNA reads TGTGCCAGCAGCCACGGAGGGGCTGAAGCTTTCTTT. It codes for CASSHGGAEAFF.

This chain links TRBV7-9 with TRBJ2-7, with D perhaps matching TRBD1 (6 bases). V was clipped by 1 base and J by 1 base, with 8 bases between them. Germline lookup yields CDR1 SEHNR and CDR2 FQNEAQ (reference sequence). The CDR3 consists of 14 residues. The chain's CDR3 is CASSLVTGSYEQYF. The CDR3 nucleotides are TGTGCCAGCAGCTTAGTTACAGGGTCCTACGAGCAGTACTTC.